The present T cell receptor beta chain was sequenced within a study of blood T cell repertoires in COVID-19. Turning to the study itself: Samples taken during acute and convalescent COVID-19 were collected in the United States, Italy and Spain. PBMCs, B-cell-depleted T cells, or T cells provided the cDNA or gDNA that made up the material.

Original analysis: Quantification of nucleated cells was approximated via reference gene primer amplification. The protocol was immunoSEQ multiplex PCR, while the TCRdb copy is restricted to in-frame clones and leaves out a portion. V and J calls and clone size are copied from that table; D and trimming were computed from the DNA. Of about 170,000 clones listed, more than 70% were seen once; the top ten hold roughly 2%. Germline V gene sequence: CDR1 MNHEY, CDR2 SMNVEV (reference sequence). The CDR3 contains 14 residues. The J segment lost 9 bases and the V segment lost 6 bases, leaving 7 bases of the junction unmatched.

This chain connects TRBV27 to TRBJ1-6; 8 bases fit TRBD1. This TCR came from a man aged 50-60 years who had recovered from COVID-19. Sequencing input: peripheral blood. The CDR3 loop reads CASRFGQGGSPLHF. The CDR3 bases are TGTGCCAGCAGGTTTGGACAGGGAGGTTCACCCCTCCACTTT.